A selection of T cell receptor beta chains follows, all from one sample in a study of blood T cell repertoires in COVID-19. Produced via immunoSEQ multiplex PCR; TCRdb's table is partial and in-frame only. The table records tens of thousands of clones, 80% to 95% of them present only once. Sequencing input: peripheral blood. The receptors shown here come from a human donor in a cohort sampled during active COVID-19. Both conserved end residues are part of each CDR3. Fields, in order: V gene, J gene, CDR3 protein.

>TRBV7-8|TRBJ1-6
CASSLDPRTGGVYNSPLHF
>TRBV28|TRBJ1-5
CATSLSGQGGQPQHF
>TRBV19|TRBJ2-4
CATGTGSSDIQYF
>TRBV19|TRBJ1-1
CASSTGQSTTEAFF
>TRBV19|TRBJ1-1
CASKNREGHTEAFF
>TRBV5-1|TRBJ1-1
CASSRGGTNTEAFF
>TRBV5-1|TRBJ1-6
CASSAGGGDSPLHF
>TRBV6-1|TRBJ2-7
CASSESFGQGLSYEQYF
>TRBV18|TRBJ1-2
CASSPIPVEGYTF
>TRBV6-6|TRBJ1-5
CASSYRTGGVQPQHF
>TRBV4-1|TRBJ1-5
CASSQAYRGNQPQHF
>TRBV11-2|TRBJ2-2
CASSPAGFLSDTGELFF
>TRBV10-2|TRBJ1-5
CASTGQSNQPQHF
>TRBV27|TRBJ2-2
CASSSRTSGAESGELFF
>TRBV6-5|TRBJ2-7
CASRTTDLYEQYF
>TRBV28|TRBJ1-4
CASSVTGGDEKLFF
>TRBV10-2|TRBJ1-1
CASSDLGKGAFEAFF
>TRBV6-4|TRBJ1-6
CASSDSPNSPLHF
>TRBV19|TRBJ2-7
CASSSGQGLEQYF
>TRBV19|TRBJ1-3
CASSIGDISGNTIYF
>TRBV12-3/TRBV12-4|TRBJ2-1
CASSFLNEQFF
>TRBV29-1|TRBJ1-1
CSVATGTGKNTEAFF
>TRBV7-9|TRBJ1-1
CASSLEQPRGETEAFF
>TRBV6-5|TRBJ2-2
CASSYLGTGNTGELFF
>TRBV5-4|TRBJ2-5
CASSLFAGEETQYF